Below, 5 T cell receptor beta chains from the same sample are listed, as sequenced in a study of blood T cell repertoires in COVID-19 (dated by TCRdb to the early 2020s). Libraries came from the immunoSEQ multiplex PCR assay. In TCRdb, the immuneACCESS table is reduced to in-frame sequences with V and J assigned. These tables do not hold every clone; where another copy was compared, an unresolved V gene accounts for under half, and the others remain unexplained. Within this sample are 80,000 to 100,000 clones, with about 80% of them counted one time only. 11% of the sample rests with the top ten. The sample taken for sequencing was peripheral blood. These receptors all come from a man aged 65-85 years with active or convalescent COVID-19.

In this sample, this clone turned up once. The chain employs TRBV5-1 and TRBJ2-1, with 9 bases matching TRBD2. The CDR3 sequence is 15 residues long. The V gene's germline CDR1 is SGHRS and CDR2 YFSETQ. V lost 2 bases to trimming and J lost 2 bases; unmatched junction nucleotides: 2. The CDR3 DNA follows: TGCGCCAGCAGCTTATCTAGCGGGACCTACAATGAGCAGTTCTTC. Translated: CASSLSSGTYNEQFF. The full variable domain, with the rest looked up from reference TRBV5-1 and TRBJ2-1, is KAGVTQTPRYLIKTRGQQVTLSCSPISGHRSVSWYQQTPGQGLQFLFEYFSETQRNKGNFPGRFSGRQFSNSRSEMNVSTLELGDSALYLCASSLSSGTYNEQFFGPGTRLTVL.

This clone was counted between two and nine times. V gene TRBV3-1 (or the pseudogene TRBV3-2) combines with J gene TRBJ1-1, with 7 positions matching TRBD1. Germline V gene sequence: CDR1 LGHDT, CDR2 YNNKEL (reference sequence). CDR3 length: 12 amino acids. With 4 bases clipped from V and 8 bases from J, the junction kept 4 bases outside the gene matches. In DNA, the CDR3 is TGTGCCAGCAGCCGGGCCAGGGGGGAAGCTTTCTTT. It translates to CASSRARGEAFF.

The CDR3 region is CATSDPRGGNEQFF. CDR3 nucleotide sequence: TGTGCCACCAGTGATCCCCGGGGTGGGAATGAGCAGTTCTTC. The chain is built from TRBV24-1 and TRBJ2-1, with D maybe TRBD2 (5 bases). Between the trimmed V and J ends, which lost 3 bases and 7 bases, there was a span of 12 bases. CDR1 is KGHDR, CDR2 SFDVKD, per germline. This CDR3 contains 14 residues.

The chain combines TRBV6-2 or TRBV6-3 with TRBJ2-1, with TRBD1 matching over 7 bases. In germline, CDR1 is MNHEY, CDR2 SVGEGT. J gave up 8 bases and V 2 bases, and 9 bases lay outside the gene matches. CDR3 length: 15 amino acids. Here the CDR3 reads CASSYVGARGYEQFF. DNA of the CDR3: TGTGCCAGCAGTTACGTCGGGGCCAGGGGGTATGAGCAGTTCTTC.

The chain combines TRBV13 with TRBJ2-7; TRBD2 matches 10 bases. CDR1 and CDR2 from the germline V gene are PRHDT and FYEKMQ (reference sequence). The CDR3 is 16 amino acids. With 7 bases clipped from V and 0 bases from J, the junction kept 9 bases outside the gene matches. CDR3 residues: CASTFGSSGGSYEQYF. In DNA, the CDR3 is TGTGCCAGCACCTTTGGGTCTAGCGGGGGCTCCTACGAGCAGTACTTC.